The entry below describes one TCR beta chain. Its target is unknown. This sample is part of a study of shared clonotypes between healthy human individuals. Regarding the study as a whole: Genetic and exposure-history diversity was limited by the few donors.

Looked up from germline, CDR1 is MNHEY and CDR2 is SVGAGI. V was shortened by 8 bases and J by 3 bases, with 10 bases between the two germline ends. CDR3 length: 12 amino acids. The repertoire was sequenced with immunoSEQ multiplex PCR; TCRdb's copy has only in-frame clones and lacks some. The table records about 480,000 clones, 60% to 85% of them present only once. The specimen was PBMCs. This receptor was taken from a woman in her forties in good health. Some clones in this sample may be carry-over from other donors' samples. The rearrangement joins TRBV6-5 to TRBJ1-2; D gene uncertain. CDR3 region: CASLGRYYGYTF. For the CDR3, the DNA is TGTGCCAGCCTGGGCCGTTACTATGGCTACACCTTC.